The 2 T cell receptor beta chains reported below all come from one sample, sequenced in a study of early T cells in non-severe SARS-CoV-2 infection. Via MiXCR, TCRdb re-called the 5' RACE reads, giving one row per CDR3 protein. The data hold tens of thousands of distinct CDR3 sequences, with 9% to 15% observed a single time. The specimen sequenced was whole blood. The source is an adult who was a healthcare worker with PCR-confirmed SARS-CoV-2 infection or an uninfected control (not recorded which).

This sequence joins TRBV12-3 or TRBV12-4 and TRBJ1-5; D unclear. The CDR3 length is 15 residues. Trimming removed 2 bases at V and 1 base at J, with 9 bases between. CDR3 loop: CASSLSQGSNQPQHF. CDR3 coding DNA: TGTGCCAGCAGTTTAAGTCAAGGGAGCAATCAGCCCCAGCATTTT.

Comment on this clonotype: Germline is not matched at one junction end, which may reflect a read error. This chain connects TRBV7-7 to TRBJ2-5; 12 bases line up with TRBD2. The CDR3 consists of 16 residues. Germline CDR1 is SSHAT and CDR2 is FNYEAQ (reference sequence). The CDR3 nucleotides are TGTGCTAGCAGCCAGGGACTAGCGGGTTACCAAGAGACCCAGTACTTC. Its protein is CASSQGLAGYQETQYF.